The 8 T cell receptor beta chains in this list originate from one sample, sequenced in a study of persistence of HIV-infected CD4 T cells. Stimulation used 7.5 to 10 ug/mL lysate from CMV-infected fibroblasts. Sorting selected CD4+ T cells upregulating both CD40 ligand and CD69. Their target antigens are unknown. Sequencing used immunoSEQ version 4 in survey mode. The protocol was immunoSEQ multiplex PCR, while the TCRdb copy is restricted to in-frame clones and leaves out a portion. This sample carries some 20,000 clones, about two thirds of them seen once, and the ten largest clones take 8% to 9%. This sample comprised CD4+ T cells sorted from PBMCs after roughly 18-hour stimulation, obtained from a patient who received antiretroviral therapy. These receptor sequences come from an adult woman with HIV who was CMV-seropositive.

This clone was seen only a few times. The chain uses TRBV4-1 and TRBJ1-6; D remains unclear. Germline V gives CDR1 MGHRA, CDR2 YSYEKL. V was trimmed by 0 bases and J by 7 bases, leaving 10 bases between them. CDR3 length equals 15 residues. The CDR3 loop reads CASSQEGSRNSPLHF. The DNA of the CDR3 is TGCGCCAGCAGCCAAGAGGGCAGTAGGAATTCACCCCTCCACTTT.

The V and J genes are TRBV5-6 and TRBJ1-2; weak D call: TRBD1 (6 bases). This CDR3 has 14 amino acids. V was shortened by 3 bases and J by 11 bases, with 20 bases between the two germline ends. The germline V gene has CDR1 SGHDT and CDR2 YYEEEE. Here the CDR3 DNA reads TGTGCCAGCAGCTCCTCCGGACGGGGGGCTTGGTACACCTTC. It translates to CASSSSGRGAWYTF.

This chain joins TRBV7-3 and TRBJ2-2, with 12 nucleotides matching TRBD2. This CDR3 spans 17 amino acids. Losses at the gene ends were 5 bases for V and 3 bases for J; bases not matched to a gene: 7. Germline-derived CDR1 and CDR2 are SGHTA and FQGTGA. CDR3 loop: CASSTQLAGGYTGELFF. The CDR3 DNA reads as TGTGCCAGCAGCACCCAACTAGCGGGGGGCTACACCGGGGAGCTGTTTTTT.

The rearrangement links TRBV12-3 or TRBV12-4 to TRBJ1-1, with D unclear. V dropped 8 bases and J dropped 1 base, with 8 bases sitting between them. The CDR3 spans 12 residues. The CDR3 nucleotides read TGTGCCAGCGGGCAGACGAACACTGAAGCTTTCTTT. It yields the protein CASGQTNTEAFF.

The V call is TRBV27, the J call TRBJ1-1; D call uncertain. The CDR3 has 15 amino acids. V was shortened by 0 bases and J by 3 bases, with 11 bases between the two germline ends. Looked up from germline, CDR1 is MNHEY and CDR2 is SMNVEV (reference sequence). CDR3 loop: CASSLSRRVDTEAFF. The DNA of the CDR3 is TGTGCCAGCAGTTTATCGAGGAGGGTTGACACTGAAGCTTTCTTT.

In its sample, this clone ranks as medium-sized (0.01 to 0.1%). The sample contains more than one DNA sequence encoding this CDR3. The chain recombines TRBV10-3 with TRBJ2-1; 7 bases map to TRBD1. V shed 6 bases and J 0 bases; nucleotides not matched to a gene: 2. Germline V CDR1 and CDR2: ENHRY, SYGVKD. This CDR3 is built from 14 residues. In DNA form, the CDR3 reads TGTGCCATCAGAGGGACAGACTCCTACAATGAGCAGTTCTTC. The encoded protein is CAIRGTDSYNEQFF.

The rearrangement joins TRBV5-1 to TRBJ2-3, with 8 bases identical to TRBD2. Germline V CDR1 and CDR2: SGHRS, YFSETQ. V dropped 0 bases and J dropped 9; count of bases not matched to a gene: 12. The CDR3 runs 16 residues. CDR3 coding DNA: TGCGCCAGCAGCTTGGAGAGCGGGGGCCCGTCAAGGACGCAGTATTTT. This sequence encodes CASSLESGGPSRTQYF.

The CDR3 DNA reads TGCAGCGTTGACCGCCCGGACAGTGACTATGGCTACACCTTC. This codes for CSVDRPDSDYGYTF. The chain links TRBV29-1 to TRBJ1-2; maybe TRBD1 (6 bases). Deletions cut 3 bases from V and 3 bases from J, with 14 bases between. The CDR3 contains 14 residues. The germline V gene has CDR1 SQVTM and CDR2 ANQGSEA.